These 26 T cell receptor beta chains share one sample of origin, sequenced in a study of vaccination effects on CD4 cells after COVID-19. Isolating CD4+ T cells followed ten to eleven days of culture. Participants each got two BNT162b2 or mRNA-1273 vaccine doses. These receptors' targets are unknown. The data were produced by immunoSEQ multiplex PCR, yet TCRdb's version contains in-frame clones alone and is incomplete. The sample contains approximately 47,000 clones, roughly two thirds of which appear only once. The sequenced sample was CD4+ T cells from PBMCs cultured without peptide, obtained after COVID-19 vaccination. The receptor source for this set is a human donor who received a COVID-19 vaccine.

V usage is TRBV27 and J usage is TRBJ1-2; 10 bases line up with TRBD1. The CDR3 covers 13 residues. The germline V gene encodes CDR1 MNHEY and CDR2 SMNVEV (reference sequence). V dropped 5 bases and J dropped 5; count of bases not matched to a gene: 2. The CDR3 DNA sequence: TGTGCCAGCAGTAGGACAGGGGGGTATGGCTACACCTTC. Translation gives CASSRTGGYGYTF.

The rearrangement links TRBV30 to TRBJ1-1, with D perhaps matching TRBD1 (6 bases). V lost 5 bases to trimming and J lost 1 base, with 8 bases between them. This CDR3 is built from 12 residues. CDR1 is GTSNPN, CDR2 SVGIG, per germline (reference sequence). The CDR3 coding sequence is TGTGCCTGGGGACAGTCGAACACTGAAGCTTTCTTT. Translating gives CAWGQSNTEAFF.

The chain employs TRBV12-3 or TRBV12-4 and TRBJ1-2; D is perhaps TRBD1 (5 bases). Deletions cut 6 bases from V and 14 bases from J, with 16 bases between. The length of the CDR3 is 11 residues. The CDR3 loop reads CASSPVGRQTF. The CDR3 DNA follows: TGTGCCAGCAGCCCGGTGGGGCGACAGACCTTC.

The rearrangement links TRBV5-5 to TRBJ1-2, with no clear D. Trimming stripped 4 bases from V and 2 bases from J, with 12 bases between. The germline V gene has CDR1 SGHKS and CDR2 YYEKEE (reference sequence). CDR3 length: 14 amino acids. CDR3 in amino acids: CASSPGRANYGYTF. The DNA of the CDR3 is TGTGCCAGCAGCCCCGGTAGAGCCAACTATGGCTACACCTTC.

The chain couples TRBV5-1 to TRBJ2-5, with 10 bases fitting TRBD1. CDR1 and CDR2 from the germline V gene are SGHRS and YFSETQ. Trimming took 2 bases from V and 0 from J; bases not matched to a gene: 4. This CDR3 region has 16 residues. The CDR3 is CASSFGQGGHQETQYF. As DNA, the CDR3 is TGCGCCAGCAGCTTCGGACAGGGGGGACACCAAGAGACCCAGTACTTC. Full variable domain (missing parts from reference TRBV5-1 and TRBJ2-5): KAGVTQTPRYLIKTRGQQVTLSCSPISGHRSVSWYQQTPGQGLQFLFEYFSETQRNKGNFPGRFSGRQFSNSRSEMNVSTLELGDSALYLCASSFGQGGHQETQYFGPGTRLLVL.

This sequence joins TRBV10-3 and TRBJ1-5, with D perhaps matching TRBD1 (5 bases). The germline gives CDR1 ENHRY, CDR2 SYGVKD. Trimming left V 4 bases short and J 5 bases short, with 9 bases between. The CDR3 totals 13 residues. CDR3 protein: CAISAGGDQPQHF. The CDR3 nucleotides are TGTGCCATCAGTGCGGGGGGGGATCAGCCCCAGCATTTT.

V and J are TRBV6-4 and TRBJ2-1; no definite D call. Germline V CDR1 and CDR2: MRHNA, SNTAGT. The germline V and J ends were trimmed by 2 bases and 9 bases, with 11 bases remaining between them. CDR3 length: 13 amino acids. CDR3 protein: CASSDLTNTEQFF. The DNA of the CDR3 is TGTGCCAGCAGTGACCTTACTAATACTGAGCAGTTCTTC.

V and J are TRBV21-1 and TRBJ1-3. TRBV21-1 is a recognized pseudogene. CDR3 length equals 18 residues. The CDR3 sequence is CASSKSTLPGPGGDTIYF. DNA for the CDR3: TGTGCCAGCAGCAAATCGACCCTACCGGGACCGGGTGGGGACACCATATATTTT.

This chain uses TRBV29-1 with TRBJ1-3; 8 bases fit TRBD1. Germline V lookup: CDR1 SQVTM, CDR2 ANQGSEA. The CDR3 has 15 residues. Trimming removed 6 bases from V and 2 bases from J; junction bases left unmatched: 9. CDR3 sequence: CSVRTGTLTGNTIYF. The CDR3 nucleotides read TGCAGCGTCCGGACAGGGACCTTAACTGGAAACACCATATATTTT.

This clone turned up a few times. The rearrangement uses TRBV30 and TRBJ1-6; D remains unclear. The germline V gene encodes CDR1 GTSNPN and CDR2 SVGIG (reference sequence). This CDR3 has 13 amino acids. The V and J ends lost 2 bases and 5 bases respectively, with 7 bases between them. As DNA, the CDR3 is TGTGCCTGGAGTTCGTCTGATAATTCACCCCTCCACTTT. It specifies CAWSSSDNSPLHF.

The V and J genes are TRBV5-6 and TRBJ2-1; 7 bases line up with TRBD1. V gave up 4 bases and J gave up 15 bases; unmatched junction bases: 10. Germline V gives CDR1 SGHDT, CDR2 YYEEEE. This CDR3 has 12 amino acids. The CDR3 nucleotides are TGTGCCAGCAGCCTCCGGGACAGCCGGCGGTTCTTC. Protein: CASSLRDSRRFF. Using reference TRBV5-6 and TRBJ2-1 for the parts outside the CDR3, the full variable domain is DAGVTQSPTHLIKTRGQQVTLRCSPKSGHDTVSWYQQALGQGPQFIFQYYEEEERQRGNFPDRFSGHQFPNYSSELNVNALLLGDSALYLCASSLRDSRRFFGPGTRLTVL.

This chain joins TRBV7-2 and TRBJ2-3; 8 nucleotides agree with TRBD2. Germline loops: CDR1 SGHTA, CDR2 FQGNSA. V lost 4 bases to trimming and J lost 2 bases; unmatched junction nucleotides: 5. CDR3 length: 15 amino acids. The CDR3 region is CASSWRAGDTDTQYF. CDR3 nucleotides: TGTGCCAGCAGCTGGCGAGCGGGGGACACAGATACGCAGTATTTT.

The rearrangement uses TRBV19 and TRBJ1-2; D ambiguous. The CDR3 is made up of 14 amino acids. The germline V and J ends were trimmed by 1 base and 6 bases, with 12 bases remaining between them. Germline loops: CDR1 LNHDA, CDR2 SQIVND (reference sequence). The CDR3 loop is CASSIGGIRDGYTF. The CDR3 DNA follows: TGTGCCAGTAGTATAGGTGGTATTAGGGATGGCTACACCTTC.

CDR3 nucleotide sequence: TGTGCCAGCAGCTTAAGTCGGGGGGCTGGAAACACCATATATTTT. Protein sequence: CASSLSRGAGNTIYF. The chain is built from TRBV7-2 and TRBJ1-3, with D perhaps TRBD1 (5 bases). The CDR3 length is 15 residues. Trimming left V 2 bases short and J 2 bases short, with 10 bases between. From germline, CDR1 is SGHTA and CDR2 FQGNSA. The whole variable domain, filled in from reference TRBV7-2 and TRBJ1-3, reads GAGVSQSPSNKVTEKGKDVELRCDPISGHTALYWYRQSLGQGLEFLIYFQGNSAPDKSGLPSDRFSAERTGGSVSTLTIQRTQQEDSAVYLCASSLSRGAGNTIYFGEGSWLTVV.

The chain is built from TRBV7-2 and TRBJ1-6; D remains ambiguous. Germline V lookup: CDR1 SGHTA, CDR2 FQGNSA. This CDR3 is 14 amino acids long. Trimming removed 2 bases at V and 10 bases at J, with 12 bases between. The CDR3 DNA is TGTGCCAGCAGCTTACAAAGTCGGATCTCACCCCTCCACTTT. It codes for CASSLQSRISPLHF.

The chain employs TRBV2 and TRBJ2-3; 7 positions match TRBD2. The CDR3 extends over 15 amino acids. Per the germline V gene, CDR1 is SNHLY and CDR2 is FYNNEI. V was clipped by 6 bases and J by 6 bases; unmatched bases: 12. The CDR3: CASRIGGTKGDTQYF. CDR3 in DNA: TGTGCCAGCAGGATCGGGGGGACGAAGGGGGATACGCAGTATTTT.

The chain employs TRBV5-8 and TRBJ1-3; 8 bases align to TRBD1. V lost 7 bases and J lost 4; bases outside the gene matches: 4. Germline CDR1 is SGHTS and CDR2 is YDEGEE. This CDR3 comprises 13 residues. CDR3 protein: CASLRDRGNTIYF. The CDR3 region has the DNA TGTGCCAGCCTCAGGGACAGGGGAAACACCATATATTTT.

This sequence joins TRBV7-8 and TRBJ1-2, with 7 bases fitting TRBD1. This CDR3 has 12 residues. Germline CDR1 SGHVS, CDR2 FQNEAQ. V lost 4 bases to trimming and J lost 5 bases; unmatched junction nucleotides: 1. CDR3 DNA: TGTGCCAGCAGCTCGACAGGGTATGGCTACACCTTC. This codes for CASSSTGYGYTF.

CDR3 coding DNA: TGTGCCAGCAGCCCCCCTGGCAGCCGTTATAATGAAAAACTGTTTTTT. This gives the protein CASSPPGSRYNEKLFF. This chain joins TRBV2 and TRBJ1-4, with no clear D. Per germline, CDR1 SNHLY and CDR2 FYNNEI. There are 16 residues in the CDR3. Deletions cut 6 bases from V and 4 bases from J, with 18 bases between.

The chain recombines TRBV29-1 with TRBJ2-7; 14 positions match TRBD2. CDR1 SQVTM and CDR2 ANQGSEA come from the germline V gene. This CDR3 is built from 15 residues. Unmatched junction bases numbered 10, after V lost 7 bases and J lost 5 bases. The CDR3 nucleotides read TGCAGCGAGACTAGCGGGAGGGCCAGCGTCCACGAGCAGTACTTC. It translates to CSETSGRASVHEQYF.

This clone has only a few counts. The CDR3 DNA sequence: TGTGCCAGCGGGAGGGCCCTGAGCAATGAGCAGTTCTTC. Translated, it gives CASGRALSNEQFF. This rearrangement joins TRBV2 to TRBJ2-1; 7 nucleotides line up with TRBD2. V gave up 8 bases and J gave up 6 bases; unmatched junction bases: 7. CDR3 length equals 13 residues. Germline V gives CDR1 SNHLY, CDR2 FYNNEI.

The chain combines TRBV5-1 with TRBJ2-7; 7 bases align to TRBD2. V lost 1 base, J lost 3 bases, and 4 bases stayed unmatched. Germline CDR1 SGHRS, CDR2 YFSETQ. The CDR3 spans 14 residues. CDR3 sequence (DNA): TGCGCCAGCAGCTTGCTAGCGGACTACTACGAGCAGTACTTC. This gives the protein CASSLLADYYEQYF. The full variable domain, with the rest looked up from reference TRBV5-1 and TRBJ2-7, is KAGVTQTPRYLIKTRGQQVTLSCSPISGHRSVSWYQQTPGQGLQFLFEYFSETQRNKGNFPGRFSGRQFSNSRSEMNVSTLELGDSALYLCASSLLADYYEQYFGPGTRLTVT.

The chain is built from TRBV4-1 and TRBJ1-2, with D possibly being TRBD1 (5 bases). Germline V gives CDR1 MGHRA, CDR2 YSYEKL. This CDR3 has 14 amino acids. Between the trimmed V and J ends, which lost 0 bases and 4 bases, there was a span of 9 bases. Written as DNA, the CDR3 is TGCGCCAGCAGCCAAGAAGGCAGGGCCTATGGCTACACCTTC. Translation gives CASSQEGRAYGYTF.

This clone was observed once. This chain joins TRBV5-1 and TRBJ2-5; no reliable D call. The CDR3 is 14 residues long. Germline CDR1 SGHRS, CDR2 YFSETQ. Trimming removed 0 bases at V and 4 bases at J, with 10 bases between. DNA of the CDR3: TGCGCCAGCAGCTTGGGGTCGGAGCCAGAGACCCAGTACTTC. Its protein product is CASSLGSEPETQYF.

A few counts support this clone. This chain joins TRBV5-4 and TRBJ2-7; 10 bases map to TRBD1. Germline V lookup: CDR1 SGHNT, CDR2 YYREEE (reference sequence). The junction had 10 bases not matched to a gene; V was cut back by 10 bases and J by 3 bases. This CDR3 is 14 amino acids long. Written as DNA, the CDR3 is TGTGCCGTTCATAGACAGGGGGCGATCTACGAGCAGTACTTC. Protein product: CAVHRQGAIYEQYF.

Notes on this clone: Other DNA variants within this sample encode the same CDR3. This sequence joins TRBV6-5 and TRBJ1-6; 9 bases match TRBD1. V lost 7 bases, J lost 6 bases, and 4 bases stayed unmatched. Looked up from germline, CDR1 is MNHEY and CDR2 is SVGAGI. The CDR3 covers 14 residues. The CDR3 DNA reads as TGTGCCAGCACCCCGGGACAGGGTAATTCACCCCTCCACTTT. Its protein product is CASTPGQGNSPLHF.